The 13 T cell receptor beta chains reported below all come from one sample, sequenced in a study of blood T cell repertoires in COVID-19. The table came from immunoSEQ multiplex PCR; TCRdb's copy has only in-frame clones and leaves some out. The table records about 310,000 clones, 80% to 90% of them present only once. Sequenced: peripheral blood. These TCRs come from a woman aged 45 to 65 who had recovered from COVID-19.

This clone appeared a few times. The chain uses TRBV27 and TRBJ1-2; perhaps TRBD1 as D (6 bases). This CDR3 is built from 13 residues. V was cut by 5 bases and J by 8 bases, with 15 bases left in between. The germline V gene has CDR1 MNHEY and CDR2 SMNVEV (reference sequence). The CDR3 bases are TGTGCCAGCAGTGGGGGGGGGCAGGTAGGCTACACCTTC. It is translated as CASSGGGQVGYTF.

This chain links TRBV19 with TRBJ2-7, with D perhaps TRBD2 (5 bases). The length of the CDR3 is 14 residues. Between the trimmed V and J ends, which lost 3 bases and 9 bases, there was a span of 18 bases. Germline V gene data show CDR1 as LNHDA and CDR2 as SQIVND (reference sequence). The CDR3 protein is CASSIGLGEEGQYF. The CDR3 DNA follows: TGTGCCAGTAGTATCGGCTTGGGCGAAGAGGGGCAGTACTTC.

The chain carries TRBV5-6 and TRBJ1-5, with D unclear. Germline V gene data show CDR1 as SGHDT and CDR2 as YYEEEE. The V end was cut by 0 bases, the J end by 9 bases, with 13 bases between. The CDR3 loop spans 14 amino acids. CDR3 DNA sequence: TGTGCCAGCAGCTTGGGTGACGGTCCAGGGCCCCAGCATTTT. It yields the protein CASSLGDGPGPQHF.

V is TRBV6-5 and J is TRBJ2-1; D is possibly TRBD2 (6 bases). The CDR3 contains 13 residues. V was clipped by 2 bases and J by 10 bases, with 12 bases between them. In germline, CDR1 is MNHEY, CDR2 SVGAGI. DNA of the CDR3: TGTGCCAGCAGTTACCTCGGGGGAGGCGAGCAGTTCTTC. This gives the protein CASSYLGGGEQFF.

The chain couples TRBV9 to TRBJ2-7; D might be TRBD1 (6 bases). The germline CDR1 and CDR2 sequences are SGDLS and YYNGEE. The V and J ends lost 3 bases and 3 bases respectively, with 13 bases between them. The CDR3 extends over 14 amino acids. In nucleotides, the CDR3 is TGTGCCAGCAGCGCAGGACAGAGCTTCTACGAGCAGTACTTC. This translates into CASSAGQSFYEQYF.

The J gene is TRBJ2-1, the V gene TRBV7-2, with 7 bases that match TRBD1. Germline trimming cut 0 bases from V and 6 bases from J; bases unmatched to any gene: 8. CDR1 is SGHTA and CDR2 is FQGNSA in the germline V gene. CDR3 length: 16 residues. DNA of the CDR3: TGTGCCAGCAGCTTAGCGAGGGGGCACGTACGCAATGAGCAGTTCTTC. Its protein product is CASSLARGHVRNEQFF.

The genes are TRBV11-2 and TRBJ1-2; no clear D. CDR1 and CDR2 (germline): SGHAT, FQNNGV. The CDR3 sequence is 16 residues long. Deletions cut 5 bases from V and 7 bases from J, with 23 bases between. This CDR3 reads CASSPLLRAAGGGYTF. In DNA form, the CDR3 reads TGTGCCAGCAGCCCCCTTCTCCGCGCGGCCGGTGGTGGCTACACCTTC.

This chain joins TRBV18 and TRBJ2-7; 7 bases line up with TRBD2. The CDR3 totals 15 residues. Per germline, CDR1 KGHSH and CDR2 LQKENI. The trim removed 5 bases at V and 0 bases at J, leaving 7 bases unmatched. In DNA, the CDR3 is TGTGCCAGCTCAGCCGGAGGCGGGAGCTCCTACGAGCAGTACTTC. Protein product: CASSAGGGSSYEQYF. The whole variable domain, filled in from reference TRBV18 and TRBJ2-7, reads NAGVMQNPRHLVRRRGQEARLRCSPMKGHSHVYWYRQLPEEGLKFMVYLQKENIIDESGMPKERFSAEFPKEGPSILRIQQVVRGDSAAYFCASSAGGGSSYEQYFGPGTRLTVT.

The V and J genes are TRBV30 and TRBJ1-1; D gene uncertain. Germline lookup yields CDR1 GTSNPN and CDR2 SVGIG (reference sequence). Trimming left V 0 bases short and J 7 bases short, with 12 bases between. This CDR3 region has 13 residues. CDR3 residues: CAWSVKWQVEAFF. The DNA of the CDR3 is TGTGCCTGGAGTGTTAAATGGCAGGTTGAAGCTTTCTTT.

The chain recombines TRBV19 with TRBJ1-5; D is uncertain. Trimming removed 4 bases at V and 0 bases at J, with 16 bases between. Per germline, CDR1 LNHDA and CDR2 SQIVND (reference sequence). The CDR3 contains 17 residues. The CDR3 nucleotides read TGTGCCAGTAGTAGCTCTCCGGGGTTAGGTAGCAATCAGCCCCAGCATTTT. It encodes CASSSSPGLGSNQPQHF.

This clone has only one observation. V gene TRBV27 combines with J gene TRBJ1-6, with TRBD1 matching 9 bases. The J segment lost 6 bases and the V segment lost 1 base, leaving 1 base of the junction unmatched. Germline V gene lookup returns CDR1 MNHEY and CDR2 SMNVEV (reference sequence). The length of the CDR3 is 15 residues. This CDR3 reads CASSLLGQGNSPLHF. The CDR3 DNA is TGTGCCAGCAGTTTATTGGGACAGGGTAATTCACCCCTCCACTTT.

The CDR3 DNA reads TGTGCCACGAGTCAGGAGGGGAGCCTTAAGAACACCGGGGAGCTGTTTTTT. Encoded protein: CATSQEGSLKNTGELFF. The gene calls are TRBV15 and TRBJ2-2, with a possible D match to TRBD2 (6 bases). CDR3 size: 17 residues. The V and J ends lost 9 bases and 1 base respectively, with 21 bases between them. Germline V gives CDR1 LNHNV, CDR2 YYDKDF (reference sequence).

The chain couples TRBV11-2 to TRBJ2-5; D unresolved. V lost 4 bases and J 5 bases, leaving 11 bases between the germline ends. The CDR3 sequence is 13 residues long. The germline V gene has CDR1 SGHAT and CDR2 FQNNGV. The CDR3 DNA reads as TGTGCCAGCAGCTCCGCGCACTATGAGACCCAGTACTTC. Its protein is CASSSAHYETQYF. The full variable domain, in which reference TRBV11-2 and TRBJ2-5 provide the parts outside the CDR3, is EAGVAQSPRYKIIEKRQSVAFWCNPISGHATLYWYQQILGQGPKLLIQFQNNGVVDDSQLPKDRFSAERLKGVDSTLKIQPAKLEDSAVYLCASSSAHYETQYFGPGTRLLVL.